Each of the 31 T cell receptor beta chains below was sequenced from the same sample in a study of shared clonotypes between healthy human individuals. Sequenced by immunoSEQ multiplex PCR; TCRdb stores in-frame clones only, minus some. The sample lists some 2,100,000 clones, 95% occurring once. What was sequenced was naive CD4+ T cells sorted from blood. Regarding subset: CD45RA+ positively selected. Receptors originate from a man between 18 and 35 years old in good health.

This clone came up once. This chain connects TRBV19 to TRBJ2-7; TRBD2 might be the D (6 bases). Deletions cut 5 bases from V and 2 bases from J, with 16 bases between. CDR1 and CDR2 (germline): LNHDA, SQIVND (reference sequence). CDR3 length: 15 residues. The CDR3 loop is CASSLPGRGPYEQYF. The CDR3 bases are TGTGCCAGTAGTTTACCCGGGCGGGGCCCCTACGAGCAGTACTTC.

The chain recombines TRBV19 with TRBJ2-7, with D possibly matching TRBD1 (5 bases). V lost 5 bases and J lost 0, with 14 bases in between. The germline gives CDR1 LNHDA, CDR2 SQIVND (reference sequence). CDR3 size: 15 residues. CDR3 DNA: TGTGCCAGTAGTCGCGGATTGACAGTCTCCTACGAGCAGTACTTC. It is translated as CASSRGLTVSYEQYF.

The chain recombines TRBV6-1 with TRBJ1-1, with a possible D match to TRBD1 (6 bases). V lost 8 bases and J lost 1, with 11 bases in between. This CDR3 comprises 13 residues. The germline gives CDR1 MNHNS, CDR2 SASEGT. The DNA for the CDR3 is TGTGCCAGCCTACAGGGAGGGAACACTGAAGCTTTCTTT. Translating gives CASLQGGNTEAFF.

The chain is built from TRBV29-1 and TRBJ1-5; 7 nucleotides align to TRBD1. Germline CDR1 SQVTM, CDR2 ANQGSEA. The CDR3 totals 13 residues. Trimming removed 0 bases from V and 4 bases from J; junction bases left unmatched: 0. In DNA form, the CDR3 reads TGCAGCGTTGAAGAGGGACAGAATCAGCCCCAGCATTTT. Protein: CSVEEGQNQPQHF.

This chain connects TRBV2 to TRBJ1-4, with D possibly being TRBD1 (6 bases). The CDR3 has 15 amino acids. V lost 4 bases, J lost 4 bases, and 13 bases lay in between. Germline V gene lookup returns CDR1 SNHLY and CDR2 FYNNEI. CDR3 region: CASSGGGDNNEKLFF. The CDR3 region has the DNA TGTGCCAGCAGTGGAGGGGGAGATAATAATGAAAAACTGTTTTTT. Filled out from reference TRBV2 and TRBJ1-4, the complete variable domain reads EPEVTQTPSHQVTQMGQEVILRCVPISNHLYFYWYRQILGQKVEFLVSFYNNEISEKSEIFDDQFSVERPDGSNFTLKIRSTKLEDSAMYFCASSGGGDNNEKLFFGSGTQLSVL.

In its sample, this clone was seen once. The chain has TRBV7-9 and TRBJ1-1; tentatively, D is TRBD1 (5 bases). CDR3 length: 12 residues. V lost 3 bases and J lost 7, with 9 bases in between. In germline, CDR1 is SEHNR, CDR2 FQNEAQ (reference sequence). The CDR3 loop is CASSLQGVEAFF. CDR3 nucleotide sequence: TGTGCCAGCAGCTTGCAGGGAGTTGAAGCTTTCTTT.

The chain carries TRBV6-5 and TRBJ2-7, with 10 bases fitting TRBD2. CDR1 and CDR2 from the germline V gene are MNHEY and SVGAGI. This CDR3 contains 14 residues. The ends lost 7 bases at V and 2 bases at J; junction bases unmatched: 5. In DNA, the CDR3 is TGTGCCAGCATTAGCGGGGGGAAAACCTACGAGCAGTACTTC. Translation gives CASISGGKTYEQYF.

Written as DNA, the CDR3 is TGTGCCAGCAGTGCCGAGACTAACCTTGAGCAGTTCTTC. This translates into CASSAETNLEQFF. The chain recombines TRBV6-4 with TRBJ2-1; a possible D gene is TRBD2 (5 bases). CDR3 length: 13 amino acids. Germline V CDR1 and CDR2: MRHNA, SNTAGT. Trimming removed 4 bases at V and 9 bases at J, with 13 bases between.

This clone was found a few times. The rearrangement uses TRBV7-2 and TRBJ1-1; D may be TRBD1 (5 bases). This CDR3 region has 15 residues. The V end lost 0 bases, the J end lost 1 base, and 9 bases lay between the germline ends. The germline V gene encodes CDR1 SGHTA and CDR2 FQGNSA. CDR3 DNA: TGTGCCAGCAGCTTAGCTGGGACCCAGAACACTGAAGCTTTCTTT. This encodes CASSLAGTQNTEAFF.

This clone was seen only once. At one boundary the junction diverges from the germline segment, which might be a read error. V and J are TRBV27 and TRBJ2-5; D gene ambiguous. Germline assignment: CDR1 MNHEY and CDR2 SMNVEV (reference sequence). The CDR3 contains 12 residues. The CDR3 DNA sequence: TGTGCCAGCAGTGTCCCTCAAGGGACCCAGTACTTC. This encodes CASSVPQGTQYF.

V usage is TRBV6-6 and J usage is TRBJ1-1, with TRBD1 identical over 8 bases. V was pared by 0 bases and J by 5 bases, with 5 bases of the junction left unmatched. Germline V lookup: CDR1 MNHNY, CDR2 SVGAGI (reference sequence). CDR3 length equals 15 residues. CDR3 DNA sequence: TGTGCCAGCAGTTACTCTAACACAGGGGGGACTGAAGCTTTCTTT. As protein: CASSYSNTGGTEAFF.

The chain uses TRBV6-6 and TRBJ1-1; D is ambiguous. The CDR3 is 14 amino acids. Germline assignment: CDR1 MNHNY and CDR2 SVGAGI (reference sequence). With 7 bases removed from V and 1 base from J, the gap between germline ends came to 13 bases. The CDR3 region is CASIQIVGNTEAFF. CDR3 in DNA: TGTGCCAGCATTCAAATCGTGGGGAACACTGAAGCTTTCTTT.

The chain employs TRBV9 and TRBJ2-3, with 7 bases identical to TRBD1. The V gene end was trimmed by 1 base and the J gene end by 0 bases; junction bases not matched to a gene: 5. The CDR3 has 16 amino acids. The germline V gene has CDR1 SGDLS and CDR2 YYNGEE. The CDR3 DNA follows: TGTGCCAGCAGCGTACGACAGGGCCTAAGCACAGATACGCAGTATTTT. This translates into CASSVRQGLSTDTQYF.

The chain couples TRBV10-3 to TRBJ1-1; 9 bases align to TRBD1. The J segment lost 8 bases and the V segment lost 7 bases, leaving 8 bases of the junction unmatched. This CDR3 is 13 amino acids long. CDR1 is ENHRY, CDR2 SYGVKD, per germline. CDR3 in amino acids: CAIKPGTGTEAFF. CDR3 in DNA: TGTGCCATCAAGCCCGGGACAGGGACCGAAGCTTTCTTT.

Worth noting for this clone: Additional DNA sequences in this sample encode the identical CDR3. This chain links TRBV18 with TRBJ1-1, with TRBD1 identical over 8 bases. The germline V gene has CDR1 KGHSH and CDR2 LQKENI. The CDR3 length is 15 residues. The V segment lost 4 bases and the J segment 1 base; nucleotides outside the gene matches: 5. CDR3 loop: CASSRLGTGNTEAFF. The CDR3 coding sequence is TGTGCCAGCTCACGACTAGGGACAGGGAACACTGAAGCTTTCTTT.

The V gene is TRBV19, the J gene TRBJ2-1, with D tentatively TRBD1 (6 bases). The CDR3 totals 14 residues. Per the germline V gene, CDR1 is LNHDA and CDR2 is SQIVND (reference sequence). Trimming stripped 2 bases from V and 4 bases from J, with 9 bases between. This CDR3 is CASSITGPYNEQFF. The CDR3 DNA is TGTGCCAGTAGTATAACAGGGCCATACAATGAGCAGTTCTTC.

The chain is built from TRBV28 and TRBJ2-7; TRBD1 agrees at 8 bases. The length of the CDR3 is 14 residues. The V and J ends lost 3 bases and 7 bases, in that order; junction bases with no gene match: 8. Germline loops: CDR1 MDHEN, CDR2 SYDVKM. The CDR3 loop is CASSFPRTGQEQYF. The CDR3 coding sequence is TGTGCCAGCAGTTTCCCCAGGACAGGGCAAGAGCAGTACTTC.

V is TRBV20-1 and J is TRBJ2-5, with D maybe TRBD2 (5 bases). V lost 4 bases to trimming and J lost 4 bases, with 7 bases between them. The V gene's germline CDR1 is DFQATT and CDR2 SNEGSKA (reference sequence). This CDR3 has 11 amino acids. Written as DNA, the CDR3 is TGCAGTGCTATTAGCGTAGAGACCCAGTACTTC. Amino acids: CSAISVETQYF.

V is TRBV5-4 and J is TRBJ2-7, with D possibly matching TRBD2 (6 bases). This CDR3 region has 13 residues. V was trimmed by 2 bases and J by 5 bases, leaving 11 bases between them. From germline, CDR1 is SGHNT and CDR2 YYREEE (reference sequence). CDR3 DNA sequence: TGTGCCAGCAGCTTAAAGGGAGGCGACGAGCAGTACTTC. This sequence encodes CASSLKGGDEQYF.

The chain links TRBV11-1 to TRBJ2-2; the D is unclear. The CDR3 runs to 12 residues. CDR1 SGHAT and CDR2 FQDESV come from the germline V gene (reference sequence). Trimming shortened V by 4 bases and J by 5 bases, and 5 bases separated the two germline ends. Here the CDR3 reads CASSWKTGELFF. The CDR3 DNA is TGTGCCAGCAGCTGGAAGACCGGGGAGCTGTTTTTT. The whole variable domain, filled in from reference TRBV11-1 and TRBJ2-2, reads EAEVAQSPRYKITEKSQAVAFWCDPISGHATLYWYRQILGQGPELLVQFQDESVVDDSQLPKDRFSAERLKGVDSTLKIQPAELGDSAMYLCASSWKTGELFFGEGSRLTVL.

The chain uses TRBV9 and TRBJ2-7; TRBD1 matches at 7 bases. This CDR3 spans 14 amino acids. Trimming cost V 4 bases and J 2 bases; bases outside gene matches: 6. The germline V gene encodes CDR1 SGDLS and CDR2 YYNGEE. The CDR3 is CASSIAQGPYEQYF. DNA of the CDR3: TGTGCCAGCAGCATCGCACAGGGGCCCTACGAGCAGTACTTC. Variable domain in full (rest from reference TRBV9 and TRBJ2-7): DSGVTQTPKHLITATGQRVTLRCSPRSGDLSVYWYQQSLDQGLQFLIQYYNGEERAKGNILERFSAQQFPDLHSELNLSSLELGDSALYFCASSIAQGPYEQYFGPGTRLTVT.

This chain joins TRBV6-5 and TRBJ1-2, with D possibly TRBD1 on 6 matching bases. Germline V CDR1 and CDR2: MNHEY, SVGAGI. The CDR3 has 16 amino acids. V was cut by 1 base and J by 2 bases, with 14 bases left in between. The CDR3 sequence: CASSYLTGLENYGYTF. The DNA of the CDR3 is TGTGCCAGCAGTTACTTAACAGGGTTGGAGAACTATGGCTACACCTTC.

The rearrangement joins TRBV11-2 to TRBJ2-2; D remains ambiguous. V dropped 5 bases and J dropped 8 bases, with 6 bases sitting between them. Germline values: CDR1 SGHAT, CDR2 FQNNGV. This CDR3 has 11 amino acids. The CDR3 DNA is TGTGCCAGCAGCCGTGTGGGGGAGCTGTTTTTT. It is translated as CASSRVGELFF.

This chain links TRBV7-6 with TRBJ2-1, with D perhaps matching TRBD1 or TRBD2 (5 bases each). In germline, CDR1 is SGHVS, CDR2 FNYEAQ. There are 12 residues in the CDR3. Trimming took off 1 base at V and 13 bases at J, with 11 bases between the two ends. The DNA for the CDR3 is TGTGCCAGCAGCTTAGATGTGGGACCTCAGTTCTTC. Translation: CASSLDVGPQFF.

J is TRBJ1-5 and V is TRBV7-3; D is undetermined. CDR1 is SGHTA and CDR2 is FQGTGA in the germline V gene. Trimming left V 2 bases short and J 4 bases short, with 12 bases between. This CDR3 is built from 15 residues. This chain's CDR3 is CASSLDGRKNQPQHF. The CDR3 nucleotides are TGTGCCAGCAGCTTAGATGGACGGAAGAATCAGCCCCAGCATTTT.

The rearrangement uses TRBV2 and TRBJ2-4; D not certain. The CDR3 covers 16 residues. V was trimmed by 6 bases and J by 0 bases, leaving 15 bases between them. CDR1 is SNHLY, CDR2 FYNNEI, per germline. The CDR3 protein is CASRSDGPRAKNIQYF. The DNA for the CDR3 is TGTGCCAGCAGGTCGGATGGGCCTCGAGCCAAAAACATTCAGTACTTC. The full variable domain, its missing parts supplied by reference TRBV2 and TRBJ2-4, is EPEVTQTPSHQVTQMGQEVILRCVPISNHLYFYWYRQILGQKVEFLVSFYNNEISEKSEIFDDQFSVERPDGSNFTLKIRSTKLEDSAMYFCASRSDGPRAKNIQYFGAGTRLSVL.

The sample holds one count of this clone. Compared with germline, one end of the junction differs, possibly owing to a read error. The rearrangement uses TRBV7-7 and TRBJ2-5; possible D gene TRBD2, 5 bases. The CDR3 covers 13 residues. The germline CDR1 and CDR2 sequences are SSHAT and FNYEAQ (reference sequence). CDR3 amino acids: CASSSSLLEPQYF. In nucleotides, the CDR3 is TGTGCTAGCAGCTCCTCTTTACTAGAGCCCCAGTACTTC.

The CDR3 bases are TGTGCCAGCAACCTAGGTGAGGGTGAGCAGTTCTTC. As protein: CASNLGEGEQFF. The chain uses TRBV2 and TRBJ2-1; TRBD2 is a possible D gene (5 bases). Trimming pared 7 bases from V and 9 bases from J, leaving 13 bases between. Germline CDR1 is SNHLY and CDR2 is FYNNEI. The CDR3 spans 12 residues.

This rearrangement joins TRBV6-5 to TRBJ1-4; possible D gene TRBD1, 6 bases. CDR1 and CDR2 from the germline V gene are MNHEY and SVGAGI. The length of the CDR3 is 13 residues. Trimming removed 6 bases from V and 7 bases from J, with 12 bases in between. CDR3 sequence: CASRSTGSEKLFF. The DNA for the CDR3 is TGTGCCAGCAGGTCGACAGGCAGTGAAAAACTGTTTTTT.

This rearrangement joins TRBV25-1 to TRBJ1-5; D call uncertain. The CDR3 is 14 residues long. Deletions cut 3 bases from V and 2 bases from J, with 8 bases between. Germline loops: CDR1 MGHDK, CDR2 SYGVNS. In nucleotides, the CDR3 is TGTGCCAGCAGTGACACGCTGGGCAATCAGCCCCAGCATTTT. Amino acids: CASSDTLGNQPQHF.

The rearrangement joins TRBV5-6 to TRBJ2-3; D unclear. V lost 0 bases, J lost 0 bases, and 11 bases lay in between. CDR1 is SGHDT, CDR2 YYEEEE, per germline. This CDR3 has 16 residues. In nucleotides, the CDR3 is TGTGCCAGCAGCTTGGCCGGCTACCGTAGCACAGATACGCAGTATTTT. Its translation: CASSLAGYRSTDTQYF.